Below are 30 T cell receptor beta chains sequenced from a single sample in a study of CD8+ T cells in alopecia areata. The authors extracted RNA and reverse transcribed it into cDNA as the sequencing template. Some clones are missing from TCRdb's copy, which holds only in-frame ones; the method was immunoSEQ multiplex PCR. This sample has 2,500 to 3,000 clones and no singletons, with 40% to 55% in the ten largest. The sample taken for sequencing was lesional skin. Receptors originate from a C3H/HeJ mouse with alopecia areata. This line is of MHC haplotype H2-k.

Concerning this clone itself: These gene names are mouse names. Partial CDR3 DNA: TGCACCTGCAGTGCAGATGGGGGAGGAGGCGAT. It is translated as CTCSADGGGGD. The full-length CDR3 reads as CTCSADGGGGDEQYF. This rearrangement joins TRBV1 to TRBJ2-7, with D possibly matching TRBD2 (6 bases). The sequenced fragment ends 4 residues before the CDR3 boundary, so the rest is inferred from the germline J gene. The CDR3 is 15 residues long. Germline V lookup: CDR1 NSQYPW, CDR2 LRSPGD (reference sequence).

This clone was seen repeatedly, ten times or more. Here the gene names and germline are mouse. Sequencing ends 4 residues short of the CDR3 end; the germline J gene provides the rest. The chain joins TRBV2 to TRBJ2-4; a weak D match, TRBD1 (7 bases). Per germline, CDR1 LGHNA and CDR2 YSYQKL. The CDR3 is 14 residues long. This CDR3 reads CASSQEEGANTLYF. CDR3 DNA, as far as it was read: TGTGCCAGCAGCCAAGAAGAGGGGGCGAAC.

This clone is labeled medium-sized. Gene names are the mouse ones. The read ends 4 residues shy of where the CDR3 ends; the end is completed using the germline J gene. This chain joins TRBV1 and TRBJ1-4; maybe TRBD1 (5 bases). The ends were cut back, 0 bases at V and 3 bases at J, with 8 bases in the middle. The CDR3 is made up of 15 amino acids. In germline, CDR1 is NSQYPW, CDR2 LRSPGD (reference sequence). The CDR3 loop reads CTCSAERGANERLFF. CDR3 bases read: TGCACCTGCAGTGCAGAGAGGGGAGCCAACGAA.

This clone appeared a few times. Germline and genes here are mouse. The CDR3 goes on 4 residues after the read ends, and that part is filled in from the germline J gene. The chain uses TRBV13-1 and TRBJ2-1; no definite D call. This CDR3 contains 12 residues. V dropped 7 bases and J dropped 5 bases, with 10 bases sitting between them. The germline V gene encodes CDR1 NSHNY and CDR2 SYGAGN. The covered CDR3 bases are TGTGCCAGCTCGGGTAGGGATGCT. Protein product: CASSGRDA. The entire CDR3 is CASSGRDAEQFF.

Many counts were recorded for this clone. Gene names are the mouse ones. The CDR3 end falls 4 residues outside the read, so it is completed with the germline J gene. The chain links TRBV13-1 to TRBJ1-2, with D possibly TRBD1 on 6 matching bases. Germline V gene data show CDR1 as NSHNY and CDR2 as SYGAGN. The CDR3 sequence is 15 residues long. The V and J ends lost 0 bases and 0 bases respectively, with 9 bases between them. The CDR3 reads CASSDGGAANSDYTF. The sequenced part of the CDR3 DNA is TGTGCCAGCAGTGATGGGGGGGCCGCAAACTCC.

In its sample, this clone was seen many times. At residue 12, TCRdb's protein disagrees with the DNA translation; the protein shown here derives from the DNA. Gene names denote mouse genes. The read ends 3 residues early relative to the CDR3; the germline J gene fills the gap. The chain employs TRBV29 and TRBJ1-6, with a tentative D call TRBD1 (5 bases). TRBJ1-6 has ORF status, its function being uncertain. The ends were cut back, 4 bases at V and 4 bases at J, with 11 bases in the middle. The germline CDR1 and CDR2 sequences are MSHET and SYDVDS. This CDR3 contains 15 residues. CDR3 sequence reads: CASSSIWTYNSPLYF. The sequenced CDR3 bases are TGTGCTAGCAGTTCCATTTGGACATATAATTCGCCC.

This clone was picked up many times. Any gene name here is a mouse gene name. The read comes to an end 4 residues before the CDR3 does, leaving the germline J gene to fill in the end. V and J are TRBV13-2 and TRBJ2-3; TRBD1 aligns across 10 bases. This CDR3 is 18 amino acids long. The germline V gene has CDR1 NNHNN and CDR2 SYGAGS (reference sequence). Trimming removed 1 base from V and 0 bases from J; junction bases left unmatched: 8. The covered CDR3 bases are TGTGCCAGCGGTGATTGGGCCGGACAGGGGGTTAGTGCAGAA. It encodes CASGDWAGQGVSAE. The whole CDR3 region reads CASGDWAGQGVSAETLYF.

This clone occurred many times. Genes and germline are mouse. Sequencing ends 4 residues short of the CDR3 end; the germline J gene provides the rest. The genes are TRBV13-2 and TRBJ2-7; possible D gene TRBD1, 7 bases. The ends were cut back, 2 bases at V and 3 bases at J, with 12 bases in the middle. The CDR3 extends over 14 amino acids. The germline gives CDR1 NNHNN, CDR2 SYGAGS (reference sequence). CDR3 loop: CASGEGGGYYEQYF. The covered CDR3 bases are TGTGCCAGCGGTGAAGGAGGGGGCTACTAT.

At least ten counts were recorded for this clone. Gene names denote mouse genes. The CDR3 is cut off 4 residues early in the read; its end comes from the germline J gene. This chain uses TRBV16 with TRBJ2-2; perhaps TRBD1 as D (5 bases). In germline, CDR1 is SGHSA, CDR2 FRNQAP. This CDR3 spans 15 amino acids. Trimming shortened V by 5 bases and J by 1 base, and 11 bases separated the two germline ends. CDR3: CASSLSGQNTGQLYF. The covered CDR3 bases are TGTGCAAGCAGCCTCTCAGGGCAAAACACCGGG.

This clone was seen many times. Gene names are mouse gene names. The sequence runs out 4 residues before the end of the CDR3; the remainder is reconstructed from the germline J gene. The V and J genes are TRBV16 and TRBJ2-3; unclear D gene. The CDR3 has 14 residues. In germline, CDR1 is SGHSA, CDR2 FRNQAP. V lost 1 base, J lost 0 bases, and 5 bases lay in between. The CDR3 DNA, read in part, is TGTGCAAGCAGCTTAGCAGGTAGTGCAGAA. This sequence encodes CASSLAGSAE. The whole CDR3 protein is CASSLAGSAETLYF.

Turning to this clone: Germline and genes here are mouse. Read sequence stops 4 residues before the CDR3 end, and the germline J gene provides the missing end. This chain uses TRBV19 with TRBJ2-3, with TRBD2 matching 10 bases. CDR1 FNHDT and CDR2 SITEND come from the germline V gene (reference sequence). V trimming: 0 bases; J trimming: 1 base; junction bases outside the gene matches: 5. The CDR3 extends over 17 amino acids. The covered CDR3 bases are TGTGCCAGCAGTATAGCCTCTGGGGGGGCGGGTGCAGAA. Translating it yields CASSIASGGAGAE. In full, the CDR3 is CASSIASGGAGAETLYF.

This clone was observed at least ten times. Germline and genes here are mouse. Read coverage stops 4 residues before the CDR3 terminus; the germline J gene supplies the remainder. V usage is TRBV13-3 and J usage is TRBJ1-1; D is unresolved. This CDR3 spans 13 amino acids. With 1 base removed from V and 2 bases from J, the gap between germline ends came to 6 bases. Germline V CDR1 and CDR2: NNHDY, SYVADS. The CDR3 loop is CASSDWVNTEVFF. The DNA read from the CDR3 is TGTGCCAGCAGTGATTGGGTCAACACA.

This clone was seen repeatedly, ten times or more. The protein in this entry is translated from the DNA; at residue 10 it differs from the protein listed in TCRdb. Genes and germline come from the mouse. The read gets to within 3 residues of the CDR3 end, and the germline J gene fills in the rest. This rearrangement joins TRBV3 to TRBJ1-6; D may be TRBD1 (6 bases). TRBJ1-6 belongs to the ORF category, with a function that is uncertain. Germline CDR1 and CDR2: SNHLY and FYNGKV (reference sequence). Trimming left V 4 bases short and J 8 bases short, with 9 bases between. This CDR3 has 13 amino acids. The DNA read from the CDR3 is TGTGCCAGCAGCTCTCACAGGGATTCGCCC. Amino acid sequence: CASSSHRDSP. The whole CDR3 region reads CASSSHRDSPLYF.

In this sample, this clone turned up a few times. Gene names follow the mouse nomenclature. The sequence runs out 4 residues before the end of the CDR3; the remainder is reconstructed from the germline J gene. V usage is TRBV2 and J usage is TRBJ2-7, with D possibly matching TRBD1 (5 bases). The CDR3 spans 14 residues. Germline V lookup: CDR1 LGHNA, CDR2 YSYQKL. Trimming shortened V by 0 bases and J by 3 bases, and 9 bases separated the two germline ends. The chain's CDR3 is CASSQDRTIYEQYF. Incomplete CDR3 DNA: TGTGCCAGCAGCCAAGATCGGACAATCTAT.

This clone is termed medium-sized (0.01 to 0.1%). All gene names here are mouse names. The read gets to within 4 residues of the CDR3 end, and the germline J gene fills in the rest. The gene calls are TRBV1 and TRBJ2-1; perhaps TRBD1 as D (7 bases). V was clipped by 5 bases and J by 1 base, with 9 bases between them. Per the germline V gene, CDR1 is NSQYPW and CDR2 is LRSPGD (reference sequence). CDR3 size: 14 residues. CDR3 residues: CTCSPGGNYAEQFF. The DNA read from the CDR3 is TGCACCTGCAGTCCAGGGGGGAACTATGCT.

This clone was found many times. Mouse germline and gene names are used. The read halts 4 residues ahead of the CDR3 end, with the missing end drawn from the germline J gene. This chain uses TRBV14 with TRBJ2-7; 8 bases are shared with TRBD1. The junction had 5 bases not matched to a gene; V was cut back by 1 base and J by 2 bases. The CDR3 is 15 amino acids. Germline-derived CDR1 and CDR2 are SGHDT and FRDEAV. The part of the CDR3 DNA that was read is TGTGCCAGCAGTTTCAGGGCAGGGGGCCCCTAT. It encodes CASSFRAGGPY. Given in full, the CDR3 is CASSFRAGGPYEQYF.

This clone was detected many times. Gene names and germline refer to mouse. The read halts 4 residues ahead of the CDR3 end, with the missing end drawn from the germline J gene. The rearrangement joins TRBV16 to TRBJ2-3; 9 bases are shared with TRBD2. The CDR3 has 15 amino acids. CDR1 SGHSA and CDR2 FRNQAP come from the germline V gene. V gave up 4 bases and J gave up 0 bases; unmatched junction bases: 2. CDR3 loop: CASSSDWGSAETLYF. The CDR3 bases that were read are TGTGCAAGCAGCTCCGACTGGGGGAGTGCAGAA.

This clone was seen many times. These gene names are mouse names. The read terminates 4 residues before the CDR3 end, so the remaining end is supplied by the germline J gene. This chain uses TRBV13-3 with TRBJ2-7; TRBD2 matches at 7 bases. The CDR3 contains 17 residues. V shed 2 bases and J 0 bases; nucleotides not matched to a gene: 11. Germline V lookup: CDR1 NNHDY, CDR2 SYVADS. CDR3 DNA (partial): TGTGCCAGCAGTGAAGGCAGACTGGGTTTCAGCTCCTAT. This translates into CASSEGRLGFSSY. The full CDR3 sequence reads CASSEGRLGFSSYEQYF.

This clone came up many times. Germline and genes: mouse. The DNA ends 4 residues before the CDR3 does, and the rest of the CDR3 is filled in from the germline J gene. The chain is built from TRBV19 and TRBJ1-1; D gene ambiguous. The CDR3 extends over 13 amino acids. Per germline, CDR1 FNHDT and CDR2 SITEND (reference sequence). Trimming shortened V by 0 bases and J by 2 bases, and 5 bases separated the two germline ends. The CDR3 sequence is CASSIGHNTEVFF. The covered CDR3 bases are TGTGCCAGCAGTATAGGACACAACACA.

For this clone: The protein here is the DNA translation, as the TCRdb protein differs from it at residue 11. The gene names here belong to mouse. From the germline J gene comes the end of the CDR3, since the read stops 3 residues before it. The chain joins TRBV2 to TRBJ1-3; no reliable D call. The CDR3 length is 14 residues. The V and J ends lost 1 base and 0 bases respectively, with 4 bases between them. Looked up from germline, CDR1 is LGHNA and CDR2 is YSYQKL. The CDR3 here is CASSQASSGNTLYF. The part of the CDR3 DNA that was read is TGTGCCAGCAGCCAAGCAAGTTCTGGAAATACG.

Points on this clone: Gene names and germline refer to mouse. The CDR3 end falls 4 residues outside the read, so it is completed with the germline J gene. The rearrangement joins TRBV15 to TRBJ2-7; 9 nucleotides agree with TRBD2. Germline CDR1 is SGHND and CDR2 is FRSKSL. The V segment lost 3 bases and the J segment 0 bases; nucleotides outside the gene matches: 0. The CDR3 loop spans 14 amino acids. This CDR3 is CASSFWGGSYEQYF. Partial CDR3 DNA: TGTGCCAGCAGTTTCTGGGGGGGCTCCTAT.

This clone was counted at least ten times. TCRdb's protein does not match the DNA translation at residue 14; the protein provided is translated from the DNA. Genes and germline are mouse. The observed sequence ends 3 residues before the CDR3 terminus, with the missing tail filled in from the germline J gene. The chain is built from TRBV5 and TRBJ1-6; possible D gene TRBD1, 6 bases. Being an ORF, TRBJ1-6 has a function that is uncertain. Per germline, CDR1 LGHNA and CDR2 YNLKQL (reference sequence). Trimming took off 0 bases at V and 1 base at J, with 10 bases between the two ends. The CDR3 covers 17 residues. The covered CDR3 bases are TGTGCCAGCAGCCAAGATCACGGACAGTCCTATAATTCGCCC. It is translated as CASSQDHGQSYNSP. The CDR3 in its entirety is CASSQDHGQSYNSPLYF.

This clone is classed as medium-sized. Germline and genes: mouse. The DNA ends 4 residues before the CDR3 does, and the rest of the CDR3 is filled in from the germline J gene. This rearrangement joins TRBV17 to TRBJ2-1, with 8 bases matching TRBD1. This CDR3 region has 13 residues. With V trimmed by 6 bases and J by 2 bases, 0 bases remained unmatched. The germline V gene encodes CDR1 MNHDT and CDR2 YYDKIL. Incomplete CDR3 DNA: TGTGCTAGCAGGGACAGGGACTATGCT. Encoded protein: CASRDRDYA. The entire CDR3 protein is CASRDRDYAEQFF.

Many counts were recorded for this clone. Gene labels here are mouse ones. The read is 4 residues too short to cover the CDR3 end, so that end is filled in from the germline J gene. This sequence joins TRBV26 and TRBJ1-4; the D is unclear. Trimming removed 1 base at V and 0 bases at J, with 3 bases between. Looked up from germline, CDR1 is KGHPV and CDR2 is FQNQEV (reference sequence). The CDR3 has 14 amino acids. The CDR3 reads CASSLFISNERLFF. The sequenced part of the CDR3 DNA is TGTGCCAGCAGTCTGTTCATTTCCAACGAA.

There are many counts of this clone. Gene names are mouse gene names. The observed sequence ends 4 residues before the CDR3 terminus, with the missing tail filled in from the germline J gene. This chain links TRBV19 with TRBJ2-5; D not certain. V lost 0 bases and J 0 bases, leaving 8 bases between the germline ends. The CDR3 totals 15 residues. The germline CDR1 and CDR2 sequences are FNHDT and SITEND (reference sequence). CDR3 DNA, as far as it was read: TGTGCCAGCAGTATAGGAGGGTTTAACCAAGAC. This translates into CASSIGGFNQD. The entire CDR3 reads CASSIGGFNQDTQYF.

This clone has ten or more counts. Mouse germline and gene names are used. The read stops 4 residues short of the end of the CDR3; the missing end is completed from the germline J gene. The chain uses TRBV13-3 and TRBJ2-1, with D possibly matching TRBD1 (7 bases). The V gene's germline CDR1 is NNHDY and CDR2 SYVADS. The CDR3 length is 15 residues. V was trimmed by 0 bases and J by 2 bases, leaving 9 bases between them. CDR3: CASSDVRGDYAEQFF. Partial CDR3 DNA: TGTGCCAGCAGTGATGTCAGGGGGGACTATGCT.

Remarks on this clone: Gene names are mouse gene names. The read terminates 4 residues before the CDR3 end, so the remaining end is supplied by the germline J gene. J is TRBJ2-7 and V is TRBV17, with D perhaps TRBD2 (6 bases). V was trimmed by 2 bases and J by 0 bases, leaving 8 bases between them. The CDR3 extends over 14 amino acids. CDR1 is MNHDT and CDR2 is YYDKIL in the germline V gene. The CDR3 bases that were read are TGTGCTAGCAGTAGACTGGGGAGCTCCTAT. Translating it yields CASSRLGSSY. The whole CDR3 is CASSRLGSSYEQYF.

On this clone: The gene names given are mouse names. The read gets to within 4 residues of the CDR3 end, and the germline J gene fills in the rest. This chain connects TRBV15 to TRBJ2-5; 10 positions agree with TRBD2. The V gene's germline CDR1 is SGHND and CDR2 FRSKSL. Trimming cost V 6 bases and J 3 bases; bases outside gene matches: 0. The CDR3 consists of 13 residues. Incomplete CDR3 DNA: TGTGCCAGCAGGACTGGGGGGCAAGAC. It specifies CASRTGGQD. The CDR3 reads in full as CASRTGGQDTQYF.

There are a few counts of this clone. The genes and germline here are from mouse. Read coverage stops 4 residues before the CDR3 terminus; the germline J gene supplies the remainder. V and J are TRBV13-3 and TRBJ2-3, with D tentatively TRBD1 (6 bases). Germline V lookup: CDR1 NNHDY, CDR2 SYVADS. CDR3 length equals 12 residues. The CDR3 region is CASRGRGETLYF. CDR3 bases read: TGTGCCAGCAGGGGCAGGGGAGAA.

Many counts were recorded for this clone. A far bigger clonotype differs at one base, so this is likely a read error. Genes here carry mouse names. The observed sequence ends 4 residues before the CDR3 terminus, with the missing tail filled in from the germline J gene. The same CDR3 is also encoded by other DNA sequences in this sample. The rearrangement joins TRBV14 to TRBJ2-7; D is ambiguous. The CDR3 is 11 amino acids. CDR1 and CDR2 from the germline V gene are SGHDT and FRDEAV. This chain's CDR3 is CASSLKYEQYF. The sequenced part of the CDR3 DNA is TGTGCCAGCAGCCTGAAATAT.